Below, one T cell receptor (gamma chain) is given with its context. Its antigen is unknown. Base qualities are not at hand, and no much larger clone is one base apart. For each case, genomic DNA was isolated from ten 5-um FFPE scrolls with the QIAamp DNA FFPE tissue kit. To test whether coeliac disease could be classified from the TCR repertoire, the study used duodenal biopsies that were formalin-fixed paraffin-embedded, fully anonymised, and surplus to diagnostic needs. This record belongs to a study of intestinal T cells in coeliac disease (dated by TCRdb to the early 2020s). For the wider study: Coeliac patients were found to be much younger than controls, with mean ages of approximately 16.0 versus 58 years recorded in the TRG cohort. The TCR-delta (TRD) cohort included duodenal biopsies from around ten coeliac disease patients and around ten non-coeliac controls. Duodenal biopsies from 30 to 35 coeliac disease patients and under 25 non-coeliac controls made up a second, larger TCR-gamma (TRG) cohort. What the authors observed across the whole study: FFPE-derived DNA was found to be relatively degraded, and loss of a proportion of TCR sequences in each sample was likely caused by this degradation. The coeliac group and the control group were significantly different in age, but an analysis split by age did not give significant classification. Of 54 biopsies, around 50 (roughly 94%) were correctly classified by TRG clustering, which had a reported leave-one-out accuracy of approximately 87%. It was not possible to tell repeated CDR3 amino acid sequences apart from PCR duplicates. TRD kmer-based clustering correctly classified all 20 or so biopsies in training, with a reported leave-one-out accuracy of about 91%.

V is cut back by 11 bases and J by 8 bases, with 6 bases in the junction unmatched. The CDR3 spans 11 residues, from the cysteine through the phenylalanine. Of the read, only the CDR3 DNA is kept; its 33 bases are in frame from base 1. Libraries were prepared through multiplex PCR. Sequenced on an Ion Torrent PGM. The LymphoTrack kit, which has primers carrying Illumina adapters, was used to amplify TRG repertoires from approximately 210 ng of biopsy DNA. After purification with AMPure XP beads and quantification on a 2100 Bioanalyzer, the TRG amplicons were pooled in equimolar amounts. Sequencing of TRG libraries was performed on an Ion PGM instrument. Per the authors' processing: FastX removed reads in which more than 10% of nucleotides fell below the per-patient third-quartile quality score. IMGT/HighV-QUEST was used to align reads in order to assign V, D and J genes, locate CDR3 regions and judge functionality. Sequences were converted to amino acids, and every sequence predicted to be non-functional was removed. CDR3s were broken into kmers both with and without positional annotation, kmer frequencies were analysed by PCA, and samples were clustered using each of the 1023 combinations of PCs 1-10. Classification was validated by leave-one-out cross-validation, in which parameters were re-optimised on the remaining samples each time. Shannon diversity was calculated with the vegan R package from repeated random subsamples, each the size of the lowest read count. With CATT, TCRdb called clones again from the public reads; duplicate DNA rows were later joined. These V and J calls rely on TCRdb rather than the paper's analysis. The sample table shows some 1,300 gamma-chain clones, and approximately 40% are seen once. The ten most abundant clones make up approximately 14% of the sample.

This sequence originates from a human donor with celiac disease. The specimen sequenced was a duodenal biopsy. The chain employs TRGV10 and TRGJP2. TRGV10 counts as an open reading frame of uncertain function. This receptor has the CDR3 CAAVLDWIKTF. The base sequence is TGTGCTGCGGTGCTCGATTGGATCAAGACGTTT.